The entry that follows covers one TCR beta chain sequence. The sample belongs to a study of blood T cell repertoires in COVID-19. Looking at the study overall: Nucleic acid was either cDNA or gDNA, and it came from T cells, B-cell-depleted T cells, or PBMCs.

Authors' analysis steps: Estimates of nucleated cell counts were drawn from the amplification of reference gene primers. TCRdb's table, derived via immunoSEQ multiplex PCR, lists solely in-frame clones and lacks some. Clone size and the V and J calls come from that table; the DNA yielded D and trimming. Altogether roughly 200,000 clones are present, 65% to 90% being singletons, with the ten largest covering approximately 10%. Individuals aged roughly 18 to 100 years were recruited from 24 US areas. Germline CDR1 SGHNT, CDR2 YYREEE (reference sequence). The CDR3 has 16 residues. J was trimmed by 8 bases and V by 1 base; bases with no gene match: 10.

The gene calls are TRBV5-4 and TRBJ2-2; 8 nucleotides match TRBD1. Sequencing was performed on PBMCs or T cells enriched from blood (not recorded which). This TCR derives from a man aged 35-49 years who had recovered from COVID-19. CDR3 DNA: TGTGCCAGCAGCTTGCTCCCCTCACAGGGGGTTGGGGAGCTGTTTTTT. It codes for CASSLLPSQGVGELFF.